This T cell receptor beta chain originates from a study of cytomegalovirus exposure and HLA in healthy donors. J lost 4 bases, V lost 5 bases, and 6 bases had no gene match. CDR3 length equals 14 residues. CDR1 and CDR2 (germline): SGHTA, FQGNSA. Clones were read by immunoSEQ multiplex PCR, and TCRdb kept only the in-frame ones, dropping some. Of about 330,000 clones listed, roughly 85% are singletons. The chain employs TRBV7-2 and TRBJ2-5, with TRBD1 matching 8 bases. The specimen sequenced was PBMCs. This receptor was identified in a woman between 18 and 29 years old in good health and CMV-seronegative. This CDR3 reads CASSPGGRSETQYF. DNA of the CDR3: TGTGCCAGCAGCCCAGGGGGCAGGTCAGAGACCCAGTACTTC. Full variable domain (remainder filled in from reference TRBV7-2 and TRBJ2-5): GAGVSQSPSNKVTEKGKDVELRCDPISGHTALYWYRQSLGQGLEFLIYFQGNSAPDKSGLPSDRFSAERTGGSVSTLTIQRTQQEDSAVYLCASSPGGRSETQYFGPGTRLLVL.